A single sample is the source of the 25 T cell receptor beta chains below, sequenced in a study of blood T cell repertoires in COVID-19. Clones were sequenced by immunoSEQ multiplex PCR, and TCRdb holds only the in-frame ones, with some missing. The sample contains roughly 70,000 clones, about 80% of which appear only once. Sequencing was carried out using peripheral blood. All receptors come from a woman aged 55-70 years with acute or convalescent COVID-19.

The V and J genes are TRBV5-1 and TRBJ1-1, with 7 bases matching TRBD1. Germline V CDR1 and CDR2: SGHRS, YFSETQ. With V trimmed by 3 bases and J by 4 bases, 6 bases remained unmatched. The CDR3 loop spans 14 amino acids. In DNA form, the CDR3 reads TGCGCCAGCAGCTACAGGGGAGAGGGCACTGAAGCTTTCTTT. This gives the protein CASSYRGEGTEAFF.

The V gene is TRBV18, the J gene TRBJ1-1; D may be TRBD1 (6 bases). The V gene lost 3 bases and the J gene lost 8 bases, with 13 bases spanning the gap. The CDR3 has 13 residues. Germline V gene lookup returns CDR1 KGHSH and CDR2 LQKENI. CDR3 in amino acids: CASSPDSKSEAFF. The CDR3 region has the DNA TGTGCCAGCTCACCGGACAGTAAGAGCGAAGCTTTCTTT.

V usage is TRBV13 and J usage is TRBJ1-2; 10 bases are shared with TRBD1. This CDR3 contains 15 residues. The germline CDR1 and CDR2 sequences are PRHDT and FYEKMQ (reference sequence). Trimming cost V 4 bases and J 5 bases; bases outside gene matches: 7. The CDR3 reads CASSSAGTGDYGYTF. In DNA form, the CDR3 reads TGTGCCAGCAGCTCAGCCGGGACAGGGGATTATGGCTACACCTTC.

This clone was counted between two and nine times. The V gene is TRBV5-5, the J gene TRBJ1-6; D gene uncertain. The V end was cut by 0 bases, the J end by 9 bases, with 13 bases between. The germline gives CDR1 SGHKS, CDR2 YYEKEE (reference sequence). This CDR3 region has 15 residues. The chain's CDR3 is CASSLGGFSSSPLHF. CDR3 coding DNA: TGTGCCAGCAGCTTGGGAGGTTTCTCTTCTTCACCCCTCCACTTT.

The chain joins TRBV7-8 to TRBJ2-7; TRBD1 matches 7 bases. V lost 2 bases, J lost 4 bases, and 2 bases stayed unmatched. Germline loops: CDR1 SGHVS, CDR2 FQNEAQ. The CDR3 has 13 residues. The CDR3 loop is CASSLQQGYEQYF. For the CDR3, the DNA is TGTGCCAGCAGCTTACAACAGGGGTACGAGCAGTACTTC.

Written as DNA, the CDR3 is TGTGCCTCAGGGCTGGGGCTGGGGACTGAAGCTTTCTTT. Translated, it gives CASGLGLGTEAFF. The gene calls are TRBV21-1 and TRBJ1-1; the table's D call, TRBD1, has no DNA check behind it. TRBV21-1 is a recognized pseudogene. The CDR3 has 13 amino acids.

The chain is built from TRBV5-1 and TRBJ1-2, with TRBD1 matching over 9 bases. With V trimmed by 4 bases and J by 3 bases, 7 bases remained unmatched. The germline V gene encodes CDR1 SGHRS and CDR2 YFSETQ. The CDR3 is 15 amino acids. The CDR3 DNA reads TGCGCCAGCAGCCCAGACAGGGGGGCGTACTATGGCTACACCTTC. Protein product: CASSPDRGAYYGYTF.

The CDR3 nucleotides are TGTGCCAGCAGCCCTGGACAGGGAGGAACTGAAGCTTTCTTT. Residues: CASSPGQGGTEAFF. This chain connects TRBV2 to TRBJ1-1; 8 nucleotides line up with TRBD1. Germline CDR1 is SNHLY and CDR2 is FYNNEI. The CDR3 totals 14 residues. V dropped 6 bases and J dropped 5; count of bases not matched to a gene: 8.

The chain uses TRBV19 and TRBJ1-3; 7 bases agree with TRBD1. In germline, CDR1 is LNHDA, CDR2 SQIVND (reference sequence). The CDR3 has 15 residues. J was trimmed by 2 bases and V by 4 bases; bases with no gene match: 5. CDR3: CASSKTTGAGNTIYF. The CDR3 bases are TGTGCCAGTAGTAAGACCACAGGGGCTGGAAACACCATATATTTT.

The V gene is TRBV6-5, the J gene TRBJ2-3; 8 nucleotides line up with TRBD2. The CDR3 covers 13 residues. J gave up 5 bases and V 9 bases, and 7 bases lay outside the gene matches. From germline, CDR1 is MNHEY and CDR2 SVGAGI. This chain's CDR3 is CARGAGGRDTQYF. The CDR3 nucleotides are TGTGCCAGGGGGGCGGGGGGCCGAGATACGCAGTATTTT.

The gene calls are TRBV9 and TRBJ2-7, with D perhaps matching TRBD1 (6 bases). The length of the CDR3 is 14 residues. Germline loops: CDR1 SGDLS, CDR2 YYNGEE. Deletions cut 1 base from V and 1 base from J, with 9 bases between. CDR3 sequence reads: CASSVTGQSYEQYF. The CDR3 coding sequence is TGTGCCAGCAGCGTAACTGGACAGTCCTACGAGCAGTACTTC.

The chain carries TRBV5-1 and TRBJ2-4; perhaps TRBD1 as D (6 bases). This CDR3 has 15 amino acids. Germline V gene data show CDR1 as SGHRS and CDR2 as YFSETQ. V lost 0 bases, J lost 5 bases, and 12 bases lay in between. CDR3 DNA: TGCGCCAGCAGCTTGGACGGACAGCCCGAAAACATTCAGTACTTC. It is translated as CASSLDGQPENIQYF.

The chain employs TRBV29-1 and TRBJ1-1, with a possible D match to TRBD1 (5 bases). The CDR3 consists of 12 residues. Between the trimmed V and J ends, which lost 2 bases and 6 bases, there was a span of 10 bases. Germline loops: CDR1 SQVTM, CDR2 ANQGSEA. The CDR3 is CSVESGGAEAFF. The CDR3 DNA follows: TGCAGCGTTGAATCCGGAGGGGCTGAAGCTTTCTTT. Full variable domain (missing parts from reference TRBV29-1 and TRBJ1-1): SAVISQKPSRDICQRGTSLTIQCQVDSQVTMMFWYRQQPGQSLTLIATANQGSEATYESGFVIDKFPISRPNLTFSTLTVSNMSPEDSSIYLCSVESGGAEAFFGQGTRLTVV.

The gene calls are TRBV7-3 and TRBJ1-2; D is unclear. This CDR3 spans 14 amino acids. Germline V gene sequence: CDR1 SGHTA, CDR2 FQGTGA. V gave up 2 bases and J gave up 4 bases, with 11 bases separating them. The CDR3: CASSLDGAAYGYTF. The CDR3 DNA follows: TGTGCCAGCAGCTTAGACGGAGCCGCCTATGGCTACACCTTC.

The chain recombines TRBV6-5 with TRBJ1-4; 8 nucleotides match TRBD1. The CDR3 extends over 14 amino acids. V gave up 7 bases and J gave up 8 bases; unmatched junction bases: 9. CDR1 is MNHEY, CDR2 SVGAGI, per germline. CDR3 in amino acids: CASTLDRVREKLFF. For the CDR3, the DNA is TGTGCCAGCACCCTGGACAGGGTTAGAGAAAAACTGTTTTTT.

This chain uses TRBV5-6 with TRBJ1-4, with 7 bases lining up with TRBD1. There are 15 residues in the CDR3. Unmatched junction bases numbered 5, after V lost 0 bases and J lost 6 bases. The germline V gene has CDR1 SGHDT and CDR2 YYEEEE. CDR3 loop: CASSLGGQFDEKLFF. DNA of the CDR3: TGTGCCAGCAGCTTGGGGGGACAGTTTGATGAAAAACTGTTTTTT.

The chain joins TRBV6-5 to TRBJ1-5; maybe TRBD1 (5 bases). This CDR3 contains 11 residues. CDR1 MNHEY and CDR2 SVGAGI come from the germline V gene. Trimming left V 10 bases short and J 9 bases short, with 13 bases between. For the CDR3, the DNA is TGTGCCACTGGAGGGGTAGGGCCCCAGCATTTT. Its translation is CATGGVGPQHF.

This clone showed up just once. V usage is TRBV3-1 (or the pseudogene TRBV3-2) and J usage is TRBJ1-2, with 9 bases lining up with TRBD1. The germline CDR1 and CDR2 sequences are LGHDT and YNNKEL (reference sequence). Trimming at V came to 10 bases and at J to 7 bases, leaving 13 bases not matched to a gene. The CDR3 spans 14 residues. This CDR3 is CATSGQGFFSGYTF. The CDR3 DNA follows: TGTGCCACCTCGGGACAGGGATTTTTCTCTGGCTACACCTTC.

V and J are TRBV5-4 and TRBJ1-3; 10 nucleotides match TRBD1. With 3 bases clipped from V and 0 bases from J, the junction kept 0 bases outside the gene matches. This CDR3 is 15 amino acids long. CDR1 and CDR2 (germline): SGHNT, YYREEE (reference sequence). CDR3 bases: TGTGCCAGCAGCTGGGACAGGGGCTCTGGAAACACCATATATTTT. This translates into CASSWDRGSGNTIYF.

The V and J genes are TRBV5-1 and TRBJ1-3; D is unclear. CDR3 size: 20 residues. Germline values: CDR1 SGHRS, CDR2 YFSETQ. The V and J ends lost 2 bases and 0 bases respectively, with 24 bases between them. CDR3 protein: CASSFIPGSADVNSGNTIYF. CDR3 coding DNA: TGCGCCAGCAGCTTCATACCCGGGTCAGCCGACGTAAACTCTGGAAACACCATATATTTT. The complete variable domain, with remaining parts taken from reference TRBV5-1 and TRBJ1-3, reads KAGVTQTPRYLIKTRGQQVTLSCSPISGHRSVSWYQQTPGQGLQFLFEYFSETQRNKGNFPGRFSGRQFSNSRSEMNVSTLELGDSALYLCASSFIPGSADVNSGNTIYFGEGSWLTVV.

The rearrangement joins TRBV9 to TRBJ1-5, with D unresolved. Germline loops: CDR1 SGDLS, CDR2 YYNGEE. This CDR3 has 15 amino acids. The ends were cut back, 0 bases at V and 1 base at J, with 8 bases in the middle. In DNA form, the CDR3 reads TGTGCCAGCAGCGTAGGGGCCCTAAGCAATCAGCCCCAGCATTTT. This sequence encodes CASSVGALSNQPQHF.

Only one count was recorded for this clone. The chain is built from TRBV19 and TRBJ2-7; D is perhaps TRBD2 (5 bases). Trimming stripped 5 bases from V and 2 bases from J, with 10 bases between. CDR1 is LNHDA, CDR2 SQIVND, per germline (reference sequence). The CDR3 is 13 residues long. The CDR3 spells CASSGGLPYEQYF. The CDR3, as DNA: TGTGCCAGTAGTGGAGGTCTTCCCTACGAGCAGTACTTC. Together with reference TRBV19 and TRBJ2-7, the CDR3 gives the full variable domain: DGGITQSPKYLFRKEGQNVTLSCEQNLNHDAMYWYRQDPGQGLRLIYYSQIVNDFQKGDIAEGYSVSREKKESFPLTVTSAQKNPTAFYLCASSGGLPYEQYFGPGTRLTVT.

The rearrangement links TRBV11-2 to TRBJ2-7, with TRBD1 identical over 7 bases. Germline values: CDR1 SGHAT, CDR2 FQNNGV. Trimming took 5 bases from V and 7 from J; bases not matched to a gene: 11. CDR3 length equals 14 residues. The CDR3 DNA reads as TGTGCCAGCAGCCCCCGGAGAGGGGGCAGTGAGCAGTACTTC. It specifies CASSPRRGGSEQYF.

Notes on this clone: A read error may account for a junction end that differs from germline. This chain uses TRBV7-9 with TRBJ2-2; 9 positions agree with TRBD2. CDR1 and CDR2 from the germline V gene are SEHNR and FQNEAQ (reference sequence). The CDR3 spans 17 residues. CDR3 residues: CASRGRGGRKNPGELFF. CDR3 sequence (DNA): TGTGCCAGCCGCGGGCGGGGGGGCAGAAAGAACCCCGGGGAGCTGTTTTTT.

Points on this clone: The identical CDR3 is also encoded by other nucleotide sequences in the sample. The rearrangement joins TRBV20-1 to TRBJ1-4, with 9 bases lining up with TRBD1. This CDR3 has 11 amino acids. Germline lookup yields CDR1 DFQATT and CDR2 SNEGSKA (reference sequence). V was clipped by 6 bases and J by 11 bases; unmatched bases: 4. CDR3 in DNA: TGCAGTGCCAGGGACAGGGAGAAACTGTTTTTT. Encoded protein: CSARDREKLFF.